In its sample, the clone carrying this T cell receptor (beta chain) was seen a few times. Its antigen is not identified. TCRdb reprocessed the reads via MiXCR and lists one record per CDR3 protein. The data contain 450,000 to 650,000 distinct CDR3 sequences, about 26% of them singletons. The data derive from a study of T cell repertoires in cytomegalovirus infection. The overall study: A matching HLA type, together with CMV infection, was signaled by public TCR beta signatures.

Study outcomes and limitations: Summed frequency of public TCR beta families distinguished CMV carriers with the relevant HLA. HLA-C-restricted CMV clonotypes gave the most frequent clonotype in two of eight donors.

Germline V gives CDR1 SGHVS, CDR2 FQNEAQ. The CDR3 extends over 15 amino acids. V lost 3 bases and J lost 2, with 12 bases in between. The rearrangement uses TRBV7-8 and TRBJ2-3; no clear D. The material sequenced was PBMCs. This clonotype originated in a human donor in good health (CMV status not recorded). Some clones in this sample may be carry-over from other donors' samples. CDR3 bases: TGTGCCAGCAGCTTCGGAGACTTTTACACAGATACGCAGTATTTT. This codes for CASSFGDFYTDTQYF.